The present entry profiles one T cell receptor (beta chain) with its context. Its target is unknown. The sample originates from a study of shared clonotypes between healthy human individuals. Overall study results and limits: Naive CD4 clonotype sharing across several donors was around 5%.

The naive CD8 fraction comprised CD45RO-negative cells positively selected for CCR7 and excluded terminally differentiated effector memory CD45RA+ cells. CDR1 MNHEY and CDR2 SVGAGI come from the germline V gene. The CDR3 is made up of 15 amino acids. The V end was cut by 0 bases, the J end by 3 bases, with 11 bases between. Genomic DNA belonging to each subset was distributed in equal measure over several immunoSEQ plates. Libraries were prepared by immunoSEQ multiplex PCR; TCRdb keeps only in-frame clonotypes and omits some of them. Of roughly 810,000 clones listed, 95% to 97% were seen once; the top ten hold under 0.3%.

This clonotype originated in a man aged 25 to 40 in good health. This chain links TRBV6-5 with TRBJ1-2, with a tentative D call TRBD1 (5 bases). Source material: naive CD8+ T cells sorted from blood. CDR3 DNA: TGTGCCAGCAGTTACTCAGGGGAGCTCGACTATGGCTACACCTTC. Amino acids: CASSYSGELDYGYTF.